This is a list of T cell receptor beta chains from one sample in a study of T cell clones after liver transplantation. Method: immunoSEQ multiplex PCR; TCRdb's copy keeps in-frame clones and lacks some. The sample gives under 130,000 clones, about 86% of which show up once; about 3% is in the top ten. Specimen: CD4+ T cells from blood, collected approximately 4 years after liver transplant. All receptors derive from a human patient who received a liver transplant. Some T cells may be the graft donor's. Each CDR3 is given with its conserved first and last residue. A D gene is named only where the DNA matches it firmly. Size tells how often a clone was seen (once, few, many) or the class of an expanded clone, and some rows leave it out.

cdr3_length clone_size j_call d_call v_call cdr3_nt cdr3_aa
15 . TRBJ2-7 . TRBV5-1 TGCGCCAGCAGCTTGGATGGCGGGACCTCCTACGAGCAGTACTTC CASSLDGGTSYEQYF
18 few TRBJ2-6 . TRBV2 TGTGCCAGCACCGGGACTCCCCGGGTGGGGTCTGGGGCCAACGTCCTGACTTTC CASTGTPRVGSGANVLTF
15 . TRBJ2-5 . TRBV5-1 TGCGCCAGCAGCTCTACCGGGACCACCCAAGAGACCCAGTACTTC CASSSTGTTQETQYF
12 . TRBJ1-1 . TRBV2 TGTGCCAGCAGGGCACAGGGCCCTGAAGCTTTCTTT CASRAQGPEAFF
15 once TRBJ1-3 TRBD1 TRBV29-1 TGCAGCGTTGAAGATCCCAGGGACAGGGCTACCACCATATATTTT CSVEDPRDRATTIYF
14 . TRBJ2-5 . TRBV28 TGTGCCAGCAGTTTGGGGACACATCAAGAGACCCAGTACTTC CASSLGTHQETQYF
16 many TRBJ1-5 . TRBV15 TGTGCCACCAGCAGAGGCAACACATGGGTCAATCAGCCCCAGCATTTT CATSRGNTWVNQPQHF
15 . TRBJ1-1 . TRBV11-2 TGTGCCAGCATGCCCAGGGTGGCCCTGAACACTGAAGCTTTCTTT CASMPRVALNTEAFF
14 . TRBJ2-3 . TRBV7-2 TGTGCCAGCAGCTTGAGAGTGGGGAGAGATACGCAGTATTTT CASSLRVGRDTQYF
12 . TRBJ1-1 . TRBV29-1 TGCAGCGTCAGTACCCTCGGCACTGAAGCTTTCTTT CSVSTLGTEAFF
15 . TRBJ2-3 TRBD1 TRBV7-3 TGTGCCAGCAGCTTAGAACAGGGGGCAGGAGATACGCAGTATTTT CASSLEQGAGDTQYF
13 once TRBJ2-7 . TRBV5-1 TGCGCCAGCAGCTTGCGGGGTGGGTACGAGCAGTACTTC CASSLRGGYEQYF
15 . TRBJ1-4 . TRBV7-9 TGTGCCAGCAGGAGATCCAGGGGCGGCACGGGGAAACTGTTTTTT CASRRSRGGTGKLFF
15 . TRBJ2-7 TRBD1 TRBV2 TGTGCCAGCAGTCAACGGGACAGGGGCTCCTACGAGCAGTACTTC CASSQRDRGSYEQYF
14 . TRBJ1-4 TRBD1 TRBV6-5 TGTGCCAGCCGGACAGGAGGAACTAATGAAAAACTGTTTTTT CASRTGGTNEKLFF
15 few TRBJ2-2 TRBD2 TRBV27 TGTGCCAGCAATATAGCGGGAGCCGGCACCGGGGAGCTGTTTTTT CASNIAGAGTGELFF
11 once TRBJ1-1 . TRBV20-1 TGCAGTGCCCGACCAGGGCGTGAGGATTTCTTT CSARPGREDFF
12 . TRBJ1-2 TRBD1 TRBV19 TGTGCCAGTGGCACAGGGGGCGTTGGCTACACCTTC CASGTGGVGYTF
15 . TRBJ1-2 . TRBV5-1 TGCGCCAGCAGCCCGACGGACTCCGTAAGTTATGGCTACACCTTC CASSPTDSVSYGYTF
18 . TRBJ2-6 . TRBV5-8 TGTGCCAGCAGCTTGGCCGTGTCTATGGGAGCTGGGGCCAACGTCCTGACTTTC CASSLAVSMGAGANVLTF
14 . TRBJ2-3 . TRBV7-9 TGTGCCAGCAGCTTAACGACAGTCCCAGATACGCAGTATTTT CASSLTTVPDTQYF
15 . TRBJ2-7 TRBD1 TRBV18 TGTGCCAGCTCACCGTCGGTTAAGGGGGCCGGGGAGCAGTACTTC CASSPSVKGAGEQYF
16 . TRBJ1-3 . TRBV7-8 TGTGCCAGCAGCTTAGCGGGACAACCCGTCAGAAACACCATATATTTT CASSLAGQPVRNTIYF
15 once TRBJ1-3 . TRBV9 TGTGCCAGCAGCGCGGGACCTTCAACTGGAAACACCATATATTTT CASSAGPSTGNTIYF
15 . TRBJ1-3 . TRBV7-2 TGTGCCAGCAGCCCCCGATTCGTCGTCGGAAACACCATATATTTT CASSPRFVVGNTIYF
16 . TRBJ2-4 . TRBV28 TGTGCCAGCAGTTTAGGGACTTACAGGGCCAAAAACATTCAGTACTTC CASSLGTYRAKNIQYF
14 once TRBJ2-6 TRBD1 TRBV6-5 TGTGCCAGCAACCCCACAGGGGGCCCCAACGTCCTGACTTTC CASNPTGGPNVLTF
15 once TRBJ2-2 . TRBV6-1 TGTGCCAGCAGGCGGGGTGCGTCGGACACCGGGGAGCTGTTTTTT CASRRGASDTGELFF
14 . TRBJ2-1 . TRBV19 TGTGCCAGTAGTATGACCAGGGTATGGGATGAGCAGTTCTTC CASSMTRVWDEQFF
15 . TRBJ1-4 . TRBV25-1 TGTGCCAGCACCTCTCGGGCGGCCCCTAATGAAAAACTGTTTTTT CASTSRAAPNEKLFF
11 once TRBJ2-5 . TRBV5-1 TGCGCCAGCAGCATACAAGAGACCCAGTACTTC CASSIQETQYF
14 once TRBJ1-6 . TRBV18 TGTGCCAGCTCACCACAGGAGGCTAATTCACCCCTCCACTTT CASSPQEANSPLHF
16 few TRBJ1-5 . TRBV28 TGTGCCAGCAGTTTGGGGGCAGGGTTGCGCAATCAGCCCCAGCATTTT CASSLGAGLRNQPQHF
14 . TRBJ1-6 . TRBV6-5 TGTGCCAGCAGTTCCCGCAGGGGTAATTCACCCCTCCACTTT CASSSRRGNSPLHF
16 . TRBJ1-4 . TRBV27 TGTGCCAGCAGTTTTCAACCGGCAGGGGCTGAAGAAAAACTGTTTTTT CASSFQPAGAEEKLFF
14 . TRBJ1-1 . TRBV7-6 TGTGCCAGCAGTCCAGAAATGGTGTCAGATGAAGCTTTCTTT CASSPEMVSDEAFF
15 . TRBJ1-1 TRBD1 TRBV5-6 TGTGCCAGCAGCTACCGGGACAGGTTGAACACTGAAGCTTTCTTT CASSYRDRLNTEAFF
17 . TRBJ2-7 . TRBV23-1 TGCGCCAGCAGTCGATTTGCGAATGGTGAGAGCTCCTACGAGCAGTACTTC CASSRFANGESSYEQYF
14 . TRBJ2-7 . TRBV19 TGTGCCAGTAGGATACACAGGAGCTCCTACGAGCAGTACTTC CASRIHRSSYEQYF
15 few TRBJ1-6 TRBD1 TRBV7-3 TGTGCCAGCAGCTTAAATGGCAGGGGGCAGTCACCCCTCCACTTT CASSLNGRGQSPLHF
14 . TRBJ1-3 . TRBV4-2 TGTGCCAGCAGCCAGTGGGGGATTGGGAGCACCATATATTTT CASSQWGIGSTIYF
14 . TRBJ2-7 TRBD1 TRBV11-2 TGTGCCAGCAGCTTCGAAACAGGGGCCTACGAGCAGTACTTC CASSFETGAYEQYF
13 . TRBJ1-1 . TRBV25-1 TGTGCCAGCAGTCGAAGGGAGAACACTGAAGCTTTCTTT CASSRRENTEAFF
14 . TRBJ2-7 TRBD1 TRBV6-5 TGTGCCAGCAGTCTAAGACAGGGTTCCTACGAGCAGTACTTC CASSLRQGSYEQYF
15 . TRBJ2-5 TRBD2 TRBV6-4 TGTGCCAGCAGCTGCGAGCGGGAGAGGGGAGAGACCCAGTACTTC CASSCERERGETQYF
15 . TRBJ2-2 . TRBV19 TGTGCCAGTAAACCCTTAGCTTGGGATGCCGGGGAGCTGTTTTTT CASKPLAWDAGELFF
11 once TRBJ2-7 TRBD1 TRBV6-1 TGTGCCACGGGACAGGGCTACGAGCAGTACTTC CATGQGYEQYF
14 . TRBJ2-7 . TRBV4-2 TGTGCCAGCAGCCAAGTAGGGGGGTCCTACGAGCAGTACTTC CASSQVGGSYEQYF
17 . TRBJ1-4 TRBD1 TRBV5-5 TGTGCCAGCAGCTTGGCAGGGGGGACAGGGGTTAGTGAAAAACTGTTTTTT CASSLAGGTGVSEKLFF
13 . TRBJ1-2 . TRBV11-2 TGTGCCAGCAGCTTAGTTGGGGCCGCGGCCTACACCTTC CASSLVGAAAYTF
14 once TRBJ2-1 . TRBV6-1 TGTGCCAGCAGCTTGGGAGCAACGAACAATGAGCAGTTCTTC CASSLGATNNEQFF
17 . TRBJ2-4 TRBD1 TRBV19 TGTGCCAGTAGCTCCCAATACAGGGGGTTAGCCAAAAACATTCAGTACTTC CASSSQYRGLAKNIQYF
14 . TRBJ2-5 . TRBV6-1 TGTGCCAGCAGTGGGACGGCCGACCAAGAGACCCAGTACTTC CASSGTADQETQYF
13 . TRBJ1-2 . TRBV11-2 TGTGCCAGCAGCTTAGGAGACGGCTATGGCTACACCTTC CASSLGDGYGYTF
14 . TRBJ2-7 . TRBV7-8 TGTGCCAGCAGCCGTGACCTTACCCCCTACGAGCAGTACTTC CASSRDLTPYEQYF
13 . TRBJ2-7 . TRBV29-1 TGCAGCGCACAGGTAGGGGCCACCTACGAGCAGTACTTC CSAQVGATYEQYF
14 . TRBJ2-7 . TRBV28 TGTGCCAGCAGTCCTCCCCGACCAGCCTACGAGCAGTACTTC CASSPPRPAYEQYF
14 . TRBJ1-4 . TRBV9 TGTGCCAGCAGCGTAGGGATGTTTAATGAAAAACTGTTTTTT CASSVGMFNEKLFF
13 once TRBJ1-5 . TRBV6-5 TGTGCCAGCAAGAGGGGGGCCCTCGGAACCCAGCATTTT CASKRGALGTQHF